This T cell receptor beta chain derives from a study of blood T cell repertoires in COVID-19. Study as a whole: The analysed material was cDNA or gDNA that came from T cells, B-cell-depleted T cells, or PBMCs.

How the authors handled the data: It was from reference gene primer amplification that nucleated cell counts were estimated. Measured with immunoSEQ multiplex PCR; TCRdb has only the in-frame clones, and not every one. The V and J calls and clone size are taken from that table; D and trimming were inferred from the DNA. The profile covers tens of thousands of clones, with around 90% appearing a single time and just over 5% taken by the ten largest. The CDR3 extends over 14 amino acids. Per the germline V gene, CDR1 is SGHAT and CDR2 is FQNNGV. V shed 5 bases and J 0 bases; nucleotides not matched to a gene: 4.

Specimen: peripheral blood. This rearrangement joins TRBV11-2 to TRBJ2-7; the match to TRBD1 covers 7 bases. The sequence came from a human donor in a cohort sampled during active COVID-19. CDR3 DNA: TGTGCCAGCAGCAAAAACAGGGGCTCCTACGAGCAGTACTTC. Translated: CASSKNRGSYEQYF.